Below are 27 T cell receptor beta chains sequenced from a single sample in a study of shared clonotypes between healthy human individuals. Clones were read by immunoSEQ multiplex PCR, and TCRdb kept only the in-frame ones, dropping some. The sample includes about 2.4 million clones, approximately 93% of them seen just once. The sample consisted of naive CD4+ T cells from PBMCs. As for subset: CD45RA+ positively selected. The source of these receptors is a man aged 18 to 29 in good health. Some clones in this sample may be carry-over from other donors' samples.

The genes are TRBV27 and TRBJ1-1; D not certain. CDR3 length: 13 amino acids. Germline values: CDR1 MNHEY, CDR2 SMNVEV (reference sequence). V shed 6 bases and J shed 6 bases, with 14 bases lying between them. The CDR3 bases are TGTGCCAGCAGAGCCCCCGGACGAGCTGAAGCTTTCTTT. Its translation is CASRAPGRAEAFF.

This CDR3 is CAISEPPGTGGGYTF. CDR3 coding DNA: TGTGCCATCAGTGAGCCCCCCGGGACAGGGGGAGGCTACACCTTC. J is TRBJ1-2 and V is TRBV10-3; 11 bases match TRBD1. Germline CDR1 and CDR2: ENHRY and SYGVKD. Germline trimming cut 2 bases from V and 8 bases from J; bases unmatched to any gene: 7. The CDR3 is made up of 15 amino acids.

The chain has TRBV27 and TRBJ1-5; 9 bases line up with TRBD1. The CDR3 contains 16 residues. The J segment lost 5 bases and the V segment lost 6 bases, leaving 11 bases of the junction unmatched. Germline CDR1 reads MNHEY; CDR2 reads SMNVEV (reference sequence). CDR3 sequence: CASRPGQGMVHQPQHF. The CDR3, as DNA: TGTGCCAGCAGACCGGGACAGGGAATGGTGCATCAGCCCCAGCATTTT.

CDR3 protein: CASSRPGAYEQYF. CDR3 DNA: TGTGCCAGCAGTCGCCCCGGGGCCTACGAGCAGTACTTC. V gene TRBV7-9 combines with J gene TRBJ2-7, with D tentatively TRBD2 (5 bases). In germline, CDR1 is SEHNR, CDR2 FQNEAQ (reference sequence). The V end was cut by 6 bases, the J end by 2 bases, with 11 bases between. This CDR3 is built from 13 residues.

V and J are TRBV9 and TRBJ2-1; no clear D gene. The CDR3 extends over 12 amino acids. In germline, CDR1 is SGDLS, CDR2 YYNGEE. V lost 4 bases and J lost 9, with 11 bases in between. The CDR3 bases are TGTGCCAGCAGCCCCCTATCTGGTGAGCAGTTCTTC. It codes for CASSPLSGEQFF.

This sequence joins TRBV6-5 and TRBJ2-5, with 11 positions matching TRBD2. There are 15 residues in the CDR3. Per the germline V gene, CDR1 is MNHEY and CDR2 is SVGAGI. V gave up 6 bases and J gave up 1 base; unmatched junction bases: 4. The CDR3 DNA reads as TGTGCCAGCAGACGCCTAGCGGGGGGCCAAGAGACCCAGTACTTC. Its protein product is CASRRLAGGQETQYF.

The chain couples TRBV6-5 to TRBJ2-5; 9 bases are shared with TRBD1. This CDR3 spans 15 amino acids. The ends lost 0 bases at V and 4 bases at J; junction bases unmatched: 3. Germline assignment: CDR1 MNHEY and CDR2 SVGAGI. CDR3 coding DNA: TGTGCCAGCAGTTACTCGCACAGGGGGCTAGAGACCCAGTACTTC. Its translation is CASSYSHRGLETQYF.

In regard to this clone: Other nucleotide sequences in the sample specify the same CDR3. The chain joins TRBV28 to TRBJ1-6; D unclear. Germline V gene sequence: CDR1 MDHEN, CDR2 SYDVKM. Trimming stripped 1 base from V and 10 bases from J, with 5 bases between. The CDR3 sequence is 12 residues long. CDR3 amino acids: CASSLLGSPLHF. The DNA of the CDR3 is TGTGCCAGCAGTTTATTGGGGTCACCCCTCCACTTT.

The chain combines TRBV10-3 with TRBJ1-4; D gene uncertain. Germline lookup yields CDR1 ENHRY and CDR2 SYGVKD. Trimming cost V 0 bases and J 7 bases, with 12 bases left between them. The CDR3 is made up of 15 amino acids. The CDR3 DNA reads as TGTGCCATCAGTGAGTCGAGGGCGGGAGGTGAAAAACTGTTTTTT. Its protein is CAISESRAGGEKLFF.

This rearrangement joins TRBV7-9 to TRBJ2-7; D possibly corresponds to TRBD1 (5 bases). This CDR3 region has 14 residues. V shed 5 bases and J shed 7 bases, with 18 bases lying between them. The germline CDR1 and CDR2 sequences are SEHNR and FQNEAQ (reference sequence). For the CDR3, the DNA is TGTGCCAGCAGCCTGAACGCCAGGGTGGATGAGCAGTACTTC. As protein: CASSLNARVDEQYF.

As concerns this clone: Other DNA variants within this sample encode the same CDR3. The rearrangement uses TRBV5-4 and TRBJ2-3; D is unresolved. Germline values: CDR1 SGHNT, CDR2 YYREEE (reference sequence). The length of the CDR3 is 12 residues. Trimming pared 4 bases from V and 2 bases from J, leaving 5 bases between. The CDR3 bases are TGTGCCAGCAGCCCATACACAGATACGCAGTATTTT. Its translation is CASSPYTDTQYF. Drawing the rest from reference TRBV5-4 and TRBJ2-3, the complete variable domain is ETGVTQSPTHLIKTRGQQVTLRCSSQSGHNTVSWYQQALGQGPQFIFQYYREEENGRGNFPPRFSGLQFPNYSSELNVNALELDDSALYLCASSPYTDTQYFGPGTRLTVL.

The gene calls are TRBV5-1 and TRBJ2-2; tentatively, D is TRBD1 (6 bases). CDR1 and CDR2 (germline): SGHRS, YFSETQ. The V gene lost 3 bases and the J gene lost 2 bases, with 11 bases spanning the gap. The CDR3 contains 15 residues. CDR3 nucleotide sequence: TGCGCCAGCAGCTCCGGGACATTCAACACCGGGGAGCTGTTTTTT. Amino acids: CASSSGTFNTGELFF.

In this sample, this clone turned up once. V and J are TRBV7-3 and TRBJ2-7; D gene ambiguous. This CDR3 comprises 14 residues. Germline CDR1 is SGHTA and CDR2 is FQGTGA. Trimming shortened V by 5 bases and J by 0 bases, and 11 bases separated the two germline ends. CDR3 amino acids: CASSPYPVSYEQYF. CDR3 bases: TGTGCCAGCAGCCCCTACCCCGTCTCCTACGAGCAGTACTTC.

On this clone itself: Being one base from a much bigger clone, this may be a read error. This same CDR3 is encoded by further DNA sequences in the sample. V usage is TRBV14 and J usage is TRBJ2-3, with D unresolved. Germline lookup yields CDR1 SGHDN and CDR2 FVKESK. CDR3 length: 11 residues. The V end was cut by 5 bases, the J end by 2 bases, with 2 bases between. CDR3 sequence (DNA): TGTGCCAGCAGCTACACAGATACGCAGTATTTT. Encoded protein: CASSYTDTQYF.

Regarding this clone: The junction departs from germline at one end; a sequencing error may be responsible. The chain is built from TRBV2 and TRBJ2-7; 10 positions agree with TRBD1. CDR1 and CDR2 from the germline V gene are SNHLY and FYNNEI. CDR3 length: 11 residues. CDR3 region: CASSEADRGNF. The CDR3 coding sequence is TGTGCCAGCAGTGAAGCGGACAGGGGGAACTTC. The full variable domain, rest sourced from reference TRBV2 and TRBJ2-7, is EPEVTQTPSHQVTQMGQEVILRCVPISNHLYFYWYRQILGQKVEFLVSFYNNEISEKSEIFDDQFSVERPDGSNFTLKIRSTKLEDSAMYFCASSEADRGNFGPGTRLTVT.

The chain uses TRBV6-5 and TRBJ1-5, with a tentative D call TRBD1 (5 bases). The germline CDR1 and CDR2 sequences are MNHEY and SVGAGI. The CDR3 sequence is 13 residues long. V gave up 6 bases and J gave up 7 bases, with 13 bases separating them. The DNA of the CDR3 is TGTGCCAGCAGGGGCCCGGGGGGACAGCCCCAGCATTTT. Translating gives CASRGPGGQPQHF.

This clone was recorded only once. The chain has TRBV7-8 and TRBJ1-2; D gene ambiguous. Germline lookup yields CDR1 SGHVS and CDR2 FQNEAQ. The CDR3 covers 13 residues. V was shortened by 1 base and J by 6 bases, with 9 bases between the two germline ends. CDR3 in amino acids: CASSLGGSNGYTF. The CDR3 nucleotides read TGTGCCAGCAGCTTAGGCGGATCCAATGGCTACACCTTC.

The gene calls are TRBV4-1 and TRBJ2-3; the D gene is possibly TRBD1 (5 bases). The length of the CDR3 is 13 residues. Per germline, CDR1 MGHRA and CDR2 YSYEKL. V dropped 0 bases and J dropped 5 bases, with 6 bases sitting between them. The CDR3 sequence: CASSQDREDTQYF. The CDR3, as DNA: TGCGCCAGCAGCCAAGACAGGGAAGATACGCAGTATTTT.

V and J are TRBV5-1 and TRBJ2-7; unclear D gene. The CDR3 spans 12 residues. CDR1 is SGHRS and CDR2 is YFSETQ in the germline V gene. Trimming cost V 2 bases and J 5 bases, with 8 bases left between them. DNA for the CDR3: TGCGCCAGCAGCTTCCTCTCTAACGAGCAGTACTTC. Its translation: CASSFLSNEQYF.

V usage is TRBV2 and J usage is TRBJ1-2; tentatively, D is TRBD1 (6 bases). V shed 7 bases and J shed 0 bases, with 15 bases lying between them. The CDR3 runs to 15 residues. CDR1 is SNHLY and CDR2 is FYNNEI in the germline V gene. The CDR3 reads CASIQRGGPNYGYTF. CDR3 in DNA: TGTGCCAGCATCCAACGGGGGGGCCCTAACTATGGCTACACCTTC. The full variable domain, rest sourced from reference TRBV2 and TRBJ1-2, is EPEVTQTPSHQVTQMGQEVILRCVPISNHLYFYWYRQILGQKVEFLVSFYNNEISEKSEIFDDQFSVERPDGSNFTLKIRSTKLEDSAMYFCASIQRGGPNYGYTFGSGTRLTVV.

The chain is built from TRBV27 and TRBJ1-2; no definite D call. This CDR3 contains 14 residues. With 2 bases removed from V and 4 bases from J, the gap between germline ends came to 11 bases. The germline V gene encodes CDR1 MNHEY and CDR2 SMNVEV (reference sequence). In DNA, the CDR3 is TGTGCCAGCAGTTTACTTGGTATGCCCTATGGCTACACCTTC. This gives the protein CASSLLGMPYGYTF.

The chain joins TRBV6-5 to TRBJ2-5; 10 bases match TRBD1. Germline V gene data show CDR1 as MNHEY and CDR2 as SVGAGI. V shed 6 bases and J 10 bases; nucleotides not matched to a gene: 14. This CDR3 spans 15 amino acids. DNA of the CDR3: TGTGCCAGCAGACTCGTCCCGGGACAGGGGCGGGACCAGTACTTC. Translated: CASRLVPGQGRDQYF.

V and J are TRBV6-1 and TRBJ2-3; TRBD2 agrees at 8 bases. The germline CDR1 and CDR2 sequences are MNHNS and SASEGT. Trimming took 5 bases from V and 3 from J; bases not matched to a gene: 7. The CDR3 loop spans 15 amino acids. CDR3 nucleotide sequence: TGTGCCAGCAGTAGAGCGGGAGCCCCGACAGATACGCAGTATTTT. This gives the protein CASSRAGAPTDTQYF.

The gene calls are TRBV5-1 and TRBJ1-1; D might be TRBD1 (5 bases). The CDR3 loop spans 14 amino acids. V shed 1 base and J shed 7 bases, with 14 bases lying between them. Germline assignment: CDR1 SGHRS and CDR2 YFSETQ. The CDR3 here is CASSLRGAKIEAFF. The CDR3 DNA is TGCGCCAGCAGCTTGAGAGGGGCCAAAATTGAAGCTTTCTTT.

This chain joins TRBV19 and TRBJ2-7, with D hard to call. The CDR3 length is 14 residues. Germline CDR1 is LNHDA and CDR2 is SQIVND (reference sequence). With 3 bases removed from V and 2 bases from J, the gap between germline ends came to 11 bases. The CDR3, as DNA: TGTGCCAGTAGTATCTCCAGTTCGGCCTACGAGCAGTACTTC. Amino acids: CASSISSSAYEQYF.

The chain employs TRBV7-2 and TRBJ2-7, with 9 bases identical to TRBD1. Germline CDR1 SGHTA, CDR2 FQGNSA. The junction had 10 bases not matched to a gene; V was cut back by 5 bases and J by 5 bases. This CDR3 spans 15 amino acids. The CDR3 bases are TGTGCCAGCAGCCGAGGGGGAACAGGGGGCCACGAGCAGTACTTC. This translates into CASSRGGTGGHEQYF.

This chain uses TRBV12-5 with TRBJ2-1; D gene ambiguous. The CDR3 extends over 15 amino acids. Germline loops: CDR1 LGHNT, CDR2 FRNRAP. V lost 7 bases, J lost 0 bases, and 13 bases lay in between. The CDR3 DNA follows: TGTGCTAGTGCCCCCGGGTGGGCCTCCTACAATGAGCAGTTCTTC. Translating gives CASAPGWASYNEQFF. Using reference TRBV12-5 and TRBJ2-1 for the parts outside the CDR3, the full variable domain is DARVTQTPRHKVTEMGQEVTMRCQPILGHNTVFWYRQTMMQGLELLAYFRNRAPLDDSGMPKDRFSAEMPDATLATLKIQPSEPRDSAVYFCASAPGWASYNEQFFGPGTRLTVL.